Described below is a single TCR beta chain sequence and its context. No antigen is known for it. This sample was taken from a study of cytomegalovirus exposure and HLA in healthy donors. The study, taken as a whole, reports: The classifier reportedly diagnosed cytomegalovirus status with high specificity and sensitivity. Specificity for CMV antigens was confirmed in vitro for a few of the CMV-associated chains. Prior analysis indicated that the majority of TCR beta V segments exhibited productivity approximately 90% or approximately 30% of the time.

Primers: 60 Vbeta forward and 13 Jbeta reverse. Per the original data handling: Later work found tens of millions of unique TCR beta chains, with some 11 million shared. Repertoires were generated with immunoSEQ multiplex PCR, while TCRdb's copy carries only in-frame clones and drops some. V, J and clone size were drawn from that table, and D and trimming were deduced from the DNA. Found here are about 180,000 clones, 75% to 85% of them singletons; the top ten hold approximately 5%. Sequencing was carried out using PBMCs. The TCR sequence derives from a woman under 30 in good health and CMV-seropositive.

CDR3 bases: TGTGCCAGCAGCTTAGGTGGGGGGAGCAATTCGGATACGCAGTATTTT. Residues: CASSLGGGSNSDTQYF. The chain employs TRBV7-2 and TRBJ2-3, with D possibly TRBD2 on 6 matching bases. The length of the CDR3 is 16 residues. In germline, CDR1 is SGHTA, CDR2 FQGNSA. Between the trimmed V and J ends, which lost 1 base and 6 bases, there was a span of 17 bases. The variable domain in full, completed from reference TRBV7-2 and TRBJ2-3, reads GAGVSQSPSNKVTEKGKDVELRCDPISGHTALYWYRQSLGQGLEFLIYFQGNSAPDKSGLPSDRFSAERTGGSVSTLTIQRTQQEDSAVYLCASSLGGGSNSDTQYFGPGTRLTVL.